This entry describes one T cell receptor (beta chain). What it binds is not known. These data come from a study of T cell responses to AZD1222 COVID-19 vaccine. Notes on the study in general: Repertoire samples came only from after the peak T cell response. Only a handful of people who got AZD1222 tested seropositive at baseline. The breadth and depth of Spike-specific TCRs increased once two AZD1222 doses had been given.

The assay was immunoSEQ multiplex PCR, and TCRdb's table has in-frame clones only and misses some. The table has 200,000 or so clones, about 93% seen once. The sequences come from peripheral blood, collected on day 0 of MenACWY control vaccination. This receptor was taken from an adult in good health.

The chain's CDR3 is CASGGLVDYGYTF. CDR3 bases: TGTGCCAGCGGGGGATTAGTGGACTATGGCTACACCTTC. V and J are TRBV19 and TRBJ1-2, with D perhaps TRBD1 (5 bases). V was shortened by 9 bases and J by 3 bases, with 14 bases between the two germline ends. The germline V gene encodes CDR1 LNHDA and CDR2 SQIVND (reference sequence). This CDR3 is 13 amino acids long. The full variable domain, with the rest looked up from reference TRBV19 and TRBJ1-2, is DGGITQSPKYLFRKEGQNVTLSCEQNLNHDAMYWYRQDPGQGLRLIYYSQIVNDFQKGDIAEGYSVSREKKESFPLTVTSAQKNPTAFYLCASGGLVDYGYTFGSGTRLTVV.